This T cell receptor (beta chain) was captured in a study of identical twins. This clonotype turned up a few times. MiXCR, applied by TCRdb to the 5' RACE reads, yields one record per CDR3 protein. The data show some 560,000 distinct CDR3 sequences, 7.5% to 10% seen once. V was cut by 4 bases and J by 0 bases, with 19 bases left in between. The CDR3 is 19 residues long. Germline V CDR1 and CDR2: SGHAT, FQDESV (reference sequence). These data were also filed under a second study, of yellow fever vaccine responses in identical twins.

The sample comprised PBMCs. This sequence was found in a woman aged 18-29 years in good health. The chain employs TRBV11-1 and TRBJ2-6; either TRBD1 or TRBD2 may fit D (6 bases each). CDR3 in amino acids: CASSYGGGKSLSGANVLTF. In DNA form, the CDR3 reads TGTGCCAGCAGCTACGGAGGGGGGAAGTCCCTCTCTGGGGCCAACGTCCTGACTTTC.